This paragraph reports one TCR beta chain. The antigen is undetermined. This specimen comes from a study of shared clonotypes between healthy human individuals. The naive CD8 population came from CD45RO-negative cells selected for CCR7, without terminally differentiated effector memory CD45RA+ cells. Deep-level running was used for the assay. Genomic DNA belonging to each subset was distributed in equal measure over several immunoSEQ plates. Here immunoSEQ multiplex PCR was the method, and the copy in TCRdb shows in-frame clones only, minus some. The table has 2 million to 2.5 million clones, about 95% seen once; the top ten hold approximately 1.2%. Study-wide points: Owing to a small donor count, the genetic and exposure-history diversity represented was limited.

The source material was naive CD8+ T cells sorted from blood. The source of this sequence is a man younger than 35 in good health.

The CDR3 DNA reads as TGTGCCAGCAGGGTCCGGGACAGGGAATACGAGCAGTACTTC. Translation gives CASRVRDREYEQYF. The V call is TRBV28, the J call TRBJ2-7; 9 bases align to TRBD1. CDR1 and CDR2 (germline): MDHEN, SYDVKM. The CDR3 length is 14 residues. Unmatched junction bases numbered 7, after V lost 6 bases and J lost 4 bases.